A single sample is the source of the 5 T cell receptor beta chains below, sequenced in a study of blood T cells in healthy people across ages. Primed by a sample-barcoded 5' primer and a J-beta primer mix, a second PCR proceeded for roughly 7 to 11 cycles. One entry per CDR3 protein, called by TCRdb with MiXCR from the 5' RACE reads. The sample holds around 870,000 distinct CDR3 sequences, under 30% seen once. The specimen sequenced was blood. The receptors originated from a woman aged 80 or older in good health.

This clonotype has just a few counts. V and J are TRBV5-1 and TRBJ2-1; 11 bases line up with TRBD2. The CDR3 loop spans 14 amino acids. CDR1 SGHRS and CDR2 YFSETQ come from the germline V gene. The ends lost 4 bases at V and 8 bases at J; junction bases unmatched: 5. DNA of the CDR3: TGCGCCAGCAGCCCCGTAGCGGGAGGGGATGAGCAGTTCTTC. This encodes CASSPVAGGDEQFF.

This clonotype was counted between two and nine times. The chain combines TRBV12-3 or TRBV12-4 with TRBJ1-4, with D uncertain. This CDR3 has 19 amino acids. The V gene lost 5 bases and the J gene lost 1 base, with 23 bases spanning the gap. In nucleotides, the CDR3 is TGTGCCAGCAGTACCGGACGACAAAGGAAGGGTGTAACTAATGAAAAACTGTTTTTT. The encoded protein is CASSTGRQRKGVTNEKLFF.

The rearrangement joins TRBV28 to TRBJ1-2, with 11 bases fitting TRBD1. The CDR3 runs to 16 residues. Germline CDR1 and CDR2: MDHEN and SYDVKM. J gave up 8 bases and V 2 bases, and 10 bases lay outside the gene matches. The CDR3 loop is CASSLIGDRGKTGYTF. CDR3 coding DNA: TGTGCCAGCAGTTTAATTGGGGACAGGGGGAAGACAGGCTACACCTTC.

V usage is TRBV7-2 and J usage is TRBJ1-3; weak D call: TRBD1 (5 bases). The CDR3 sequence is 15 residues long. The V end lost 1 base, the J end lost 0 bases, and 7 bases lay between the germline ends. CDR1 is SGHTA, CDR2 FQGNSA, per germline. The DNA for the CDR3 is TGTGCCAGCAGCTTAGATGGGGCCTCTGGAAACACCATATATTTT. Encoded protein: CASSLDGASGNTIYF.

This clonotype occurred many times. CDR3 region: CASSPRTGRLTDTQYF. The CDR3, as DNA: TGTGCCAGCAGTCCGAGGACGGGCAGACTCACAGATACGCAGTATTTT. The chain joins TRBV6-2 or TRBV6-3 to TRBJ2-3; D remains ambiguous. CDR3 length: 16 residues. V was pared by 5 bases and J by 2 bases, with 17 bases between. The germline gives CDR1 MNHEY, CDR2 SVGEGT.